This T cell receptor (beta chain) was documented in a study of blood T cell repertoires in COVID-19. As for the study in general: Acute and convalescent COVID-19 samples came from the United States, Italy and Spain. From T cells, B-cell-depleted T cells, or PBMCs came the material, which was cDNA or gDNA.

Libraries were prepared by immunoSEQ multiplex PCR; TCRdb keeps only in-frame clonotypes and omits some of them. This table has around 100,000 clones, 85% to 90% appearing once. CDR1 and CDR2 (germline): SNHLY, FYNNEI. The ends were cut back, 5 bases at V and 8 bases at J, with 12 bases in the middle. This CDR3 is 13 amino acids long. Sequencing was performed on peripheral blood. V and J are TRBV2 and TRBJ2-2; maybe TRBD1 (6 bases). This receptor was taken from a human donor in a cohort sampled during active COVID-19. CDR3 amino acids: CASSTGQLGELFF. The CDR3 DNA sequence: TGTGCCAGCAGTACGGGACAACTTGGGGAGCTGTTTTTT.